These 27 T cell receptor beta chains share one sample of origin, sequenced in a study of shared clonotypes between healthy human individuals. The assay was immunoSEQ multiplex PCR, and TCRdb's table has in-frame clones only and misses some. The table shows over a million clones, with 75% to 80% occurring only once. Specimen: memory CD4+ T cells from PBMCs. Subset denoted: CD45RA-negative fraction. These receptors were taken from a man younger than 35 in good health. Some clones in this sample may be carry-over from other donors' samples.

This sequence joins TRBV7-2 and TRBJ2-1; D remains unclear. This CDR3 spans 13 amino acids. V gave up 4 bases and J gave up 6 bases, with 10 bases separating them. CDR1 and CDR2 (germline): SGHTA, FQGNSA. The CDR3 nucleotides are TGTGCCAGCAGCTCGACATGGGGCAATGAGCAGTTCTTC. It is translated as CASSSTWGNEQFF.

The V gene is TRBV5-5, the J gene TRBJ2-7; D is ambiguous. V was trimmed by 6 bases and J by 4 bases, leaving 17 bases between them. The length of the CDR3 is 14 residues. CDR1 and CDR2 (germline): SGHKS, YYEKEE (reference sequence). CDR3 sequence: CASNKNLQIYEQYF. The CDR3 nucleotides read TGTGCCAGCAACAAGAACTTACAGATTTACGAGCAGTACTTC.

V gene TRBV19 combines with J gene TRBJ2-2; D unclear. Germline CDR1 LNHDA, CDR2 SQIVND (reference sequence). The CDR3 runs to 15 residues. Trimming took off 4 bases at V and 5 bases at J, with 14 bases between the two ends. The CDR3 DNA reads TGTGCCAGTAGTAGTGGAAGGGTTGGTACCGGGGAGCTGTTTTTT. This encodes CASSSGRVGTGELFF.

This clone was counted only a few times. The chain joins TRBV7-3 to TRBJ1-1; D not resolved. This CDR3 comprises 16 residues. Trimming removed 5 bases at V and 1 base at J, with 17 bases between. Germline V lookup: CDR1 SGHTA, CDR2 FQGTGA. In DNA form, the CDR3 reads TGTGCCAGCAGCCCCCGGGCCCAGCTACGGAACACTGAAGCTTTCTTT. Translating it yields CASSPRAQLRNTEAFF.

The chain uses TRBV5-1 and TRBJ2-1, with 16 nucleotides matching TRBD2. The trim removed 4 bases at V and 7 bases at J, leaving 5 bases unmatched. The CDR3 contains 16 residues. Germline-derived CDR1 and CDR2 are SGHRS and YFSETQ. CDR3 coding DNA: TGCGCCAGCAGCCTAGGGACTAGCGGGAGGGAAAATGAGCAGTTCTTC. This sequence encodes CASSLGTSGRENEQFF. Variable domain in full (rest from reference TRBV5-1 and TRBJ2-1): KAGVTQTPRYLIKTRGQQVTLSCSPISGHRSVSWYQQTPGQGLQFLFEYFSETQRNKGNFPGRFSGRQFSNSRSEMNVSTLELGDSALYLCASSLGTSGRENEQFFGPGTRLTVL.

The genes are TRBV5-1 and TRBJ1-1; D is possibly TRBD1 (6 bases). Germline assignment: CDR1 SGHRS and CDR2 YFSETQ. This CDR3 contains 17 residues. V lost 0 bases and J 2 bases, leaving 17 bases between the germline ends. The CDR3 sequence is CASSLALAQGLNTEAFF. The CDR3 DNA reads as TGCGCCAGCAGCTTGGCGCTGGCCCAGGGGCTTAACACTGAAGCTTTCTTT.

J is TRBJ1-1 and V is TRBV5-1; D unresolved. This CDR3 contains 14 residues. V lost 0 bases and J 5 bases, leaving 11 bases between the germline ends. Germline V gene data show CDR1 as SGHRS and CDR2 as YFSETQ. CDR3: CASSLEGRVTEAFF. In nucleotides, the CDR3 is TGCGCCAGCAGCTTGGAGGGTAGGGTTACTGAAGCTTTCTTT.

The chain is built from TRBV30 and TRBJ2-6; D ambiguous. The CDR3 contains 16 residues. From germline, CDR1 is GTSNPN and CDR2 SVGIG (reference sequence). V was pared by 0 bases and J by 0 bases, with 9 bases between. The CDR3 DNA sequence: TGTGCCTGGAGTGTGCCCTTGACCTCTGGGGCCAACGTCCTGACTTTC. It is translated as CAWSVPLTSGANVLTF.

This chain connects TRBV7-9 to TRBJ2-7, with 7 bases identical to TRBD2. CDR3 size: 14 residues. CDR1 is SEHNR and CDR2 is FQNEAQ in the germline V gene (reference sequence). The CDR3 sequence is CATAGEQFRYEQYF. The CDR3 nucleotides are TGTGCAACGGCGGGGGAGCAATTCCGCTACGAGCAGTACTTC.

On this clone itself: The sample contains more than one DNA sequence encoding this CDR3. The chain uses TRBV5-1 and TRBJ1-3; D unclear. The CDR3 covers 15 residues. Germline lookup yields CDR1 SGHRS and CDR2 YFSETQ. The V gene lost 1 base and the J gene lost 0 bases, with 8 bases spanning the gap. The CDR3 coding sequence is TGCGCCAGCAGCTTGTCCGGGAGCTCTGGAAACACCATATATTTT. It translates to CASSLSGSSGNTIYF.

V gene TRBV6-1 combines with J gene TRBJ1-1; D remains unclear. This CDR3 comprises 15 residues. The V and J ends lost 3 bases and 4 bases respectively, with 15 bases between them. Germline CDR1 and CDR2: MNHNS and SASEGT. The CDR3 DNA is TGTGCCAGCAGTGATCTTTGGGGAGGGAGCACTGAAGCTTTCTTT. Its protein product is CASSDLWGGSTEAFF.

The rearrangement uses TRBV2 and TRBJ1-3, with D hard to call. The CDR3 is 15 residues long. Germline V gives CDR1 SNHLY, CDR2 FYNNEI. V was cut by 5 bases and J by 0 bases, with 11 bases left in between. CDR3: CASSTALFSGNTIYF. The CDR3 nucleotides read TGTGCCAGCAGTACAGCCCTTTTCTCTGGAAACACCATATATTTT.

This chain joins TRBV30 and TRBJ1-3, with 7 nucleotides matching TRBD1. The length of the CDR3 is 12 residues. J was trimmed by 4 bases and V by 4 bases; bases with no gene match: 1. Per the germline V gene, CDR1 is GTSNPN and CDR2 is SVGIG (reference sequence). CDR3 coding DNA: TGTGCCTGGACAGGGGGAGGAAACACCATATATTTT. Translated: CAWTGGGNTIYF.

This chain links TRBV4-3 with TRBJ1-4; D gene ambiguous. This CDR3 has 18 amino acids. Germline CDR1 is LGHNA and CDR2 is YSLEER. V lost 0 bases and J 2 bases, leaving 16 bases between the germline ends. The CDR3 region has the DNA TGCGCCAGCAGCCAAGATGTGGTCCAGATCTATACTAATGAAAAACTGTTTTTT. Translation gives CASSQDVVQIYTNEKLFF.

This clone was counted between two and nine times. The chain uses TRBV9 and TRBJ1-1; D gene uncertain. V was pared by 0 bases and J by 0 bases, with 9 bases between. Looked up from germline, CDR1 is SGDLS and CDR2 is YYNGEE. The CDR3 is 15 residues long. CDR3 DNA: TGTGCCAGCAGCGTAGATGCAGGATTGAACACTGAAGCTTTCTTT. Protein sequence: CASSVDAGLNTEAFF. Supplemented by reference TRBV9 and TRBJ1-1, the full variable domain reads DSGVTQTPKHLITATGQRVTLRCSPRSGDLSVYWYQQSLDQGLQFLIQYYNGEERAKGNILERFSAQQFPDLHSELNLSSLELGDSALYFCASSVDAGLNTEAFFGQGTRLTVV.

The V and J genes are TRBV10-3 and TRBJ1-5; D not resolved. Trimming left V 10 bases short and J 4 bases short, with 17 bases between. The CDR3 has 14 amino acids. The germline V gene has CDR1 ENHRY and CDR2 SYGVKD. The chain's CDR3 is CATALGGRNQPQHF. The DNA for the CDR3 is TGTGCCACCGCATTAGGCGGACGAAATCAGCCCCAGCATTTT.

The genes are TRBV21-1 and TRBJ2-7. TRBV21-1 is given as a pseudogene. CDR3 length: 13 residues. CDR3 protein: CASSKAISYEQYF. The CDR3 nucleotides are TGTGCCAGCAGCAAAGCAATCTCCTACGAGCAGTACTTC.

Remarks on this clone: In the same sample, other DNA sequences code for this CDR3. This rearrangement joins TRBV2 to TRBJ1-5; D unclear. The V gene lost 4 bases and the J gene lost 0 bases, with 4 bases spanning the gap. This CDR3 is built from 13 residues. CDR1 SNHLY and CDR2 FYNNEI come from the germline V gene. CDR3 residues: CASSGDSNQPQHF. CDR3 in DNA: TGTGCCAGCAGTGGAGATAGCAATCAGCCCCAGCATTTT.

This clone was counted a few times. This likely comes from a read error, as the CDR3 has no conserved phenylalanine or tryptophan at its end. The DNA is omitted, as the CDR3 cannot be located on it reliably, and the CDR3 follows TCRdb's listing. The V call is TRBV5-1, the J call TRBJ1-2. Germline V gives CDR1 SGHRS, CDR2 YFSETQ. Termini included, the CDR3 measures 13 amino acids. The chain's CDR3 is CASSLVPEGDSIL.

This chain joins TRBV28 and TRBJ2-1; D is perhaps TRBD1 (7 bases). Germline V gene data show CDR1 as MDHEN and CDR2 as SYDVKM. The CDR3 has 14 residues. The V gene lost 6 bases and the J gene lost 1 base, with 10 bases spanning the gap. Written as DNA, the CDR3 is TGTGCCAGCAGCCCAGGGGGGTCCTACAATGAGCAGTTCTTC. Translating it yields CASSPGGSYNEQFF.

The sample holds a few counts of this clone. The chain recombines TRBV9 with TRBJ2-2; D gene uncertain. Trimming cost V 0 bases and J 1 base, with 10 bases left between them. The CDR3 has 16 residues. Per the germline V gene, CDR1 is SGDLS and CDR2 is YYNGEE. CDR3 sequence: CASSVGQSQNTGELFF. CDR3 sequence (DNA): TGTGCCAGCAGCGTAGGGCAGTCGCAGAACACCGGGGAGCTGTTTTTT.

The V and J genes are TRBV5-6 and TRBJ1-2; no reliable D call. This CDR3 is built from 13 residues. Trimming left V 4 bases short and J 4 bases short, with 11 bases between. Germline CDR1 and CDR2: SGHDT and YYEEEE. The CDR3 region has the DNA TGTGCCAGCAGCCTCATAGAGAGCTATGGCTACACCTTC. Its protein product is CASSLIESYGYTF.

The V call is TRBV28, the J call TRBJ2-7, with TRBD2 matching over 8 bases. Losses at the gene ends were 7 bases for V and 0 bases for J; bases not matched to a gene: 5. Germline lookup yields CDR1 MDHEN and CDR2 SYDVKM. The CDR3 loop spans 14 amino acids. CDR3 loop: CASITTSASYEQYF. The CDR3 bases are TGTGCCAGCATTACGACTAGCGCCTCCTACGAGCAGTACTTC.

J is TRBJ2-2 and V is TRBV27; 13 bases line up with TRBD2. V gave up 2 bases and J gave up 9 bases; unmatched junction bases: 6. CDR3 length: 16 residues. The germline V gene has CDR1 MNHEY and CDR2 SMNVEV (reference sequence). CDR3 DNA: TGTGCCAGCAGTTTAATGACTAGCGGGGGGAGGAGGGAGCTGTTTTTT. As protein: CASSLMTSGGRRELFF.

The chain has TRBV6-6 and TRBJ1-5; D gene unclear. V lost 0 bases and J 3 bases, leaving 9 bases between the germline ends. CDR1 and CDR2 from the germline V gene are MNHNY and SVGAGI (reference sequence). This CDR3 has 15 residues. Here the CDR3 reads CASSYSSANNQPQHF. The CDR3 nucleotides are TGTGCCAGCAGTTACTCGTCGGCAAACAATCAGCCCCAGCATTTT.

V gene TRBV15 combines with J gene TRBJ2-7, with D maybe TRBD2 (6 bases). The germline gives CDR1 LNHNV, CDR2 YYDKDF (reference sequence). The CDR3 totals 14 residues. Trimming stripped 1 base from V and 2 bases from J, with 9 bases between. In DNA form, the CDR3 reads TGTGCCACCAGCAGAGGGAGGGGTCCCTACGAGCAGTACTTC. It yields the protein CATSRGRGPYEQYF.

The CDR3 nucleotides are TGTGCCAGCAGCTTAGCATCCGGGAGGTTCGAGACCCAGTACTTC. Translated, it gives CASSLASGRFETQYF. The rearrangement joins TRBV7-9 to TRBJ2-5, with TRBD2 identical over 7 bases. The germline gives CDR1 SEHNR, CDR2 FQNEAQ (reference sequence). The CDR3 contains 15 residues. V lost 0 bases to trimming and J lost 5 bases; unmatched junction nucleotides: 6.